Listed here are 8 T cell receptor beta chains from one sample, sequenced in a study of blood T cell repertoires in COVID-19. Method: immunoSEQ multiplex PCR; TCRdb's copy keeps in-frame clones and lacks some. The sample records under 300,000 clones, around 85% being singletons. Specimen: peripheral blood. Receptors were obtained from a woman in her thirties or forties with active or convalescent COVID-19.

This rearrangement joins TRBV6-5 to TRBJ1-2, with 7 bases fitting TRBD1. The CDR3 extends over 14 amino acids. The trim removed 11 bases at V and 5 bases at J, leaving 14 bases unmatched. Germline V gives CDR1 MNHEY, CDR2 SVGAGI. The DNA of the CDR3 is TGTGCCGCTTCCTGGACAGGTGAACCTTATGGCTACACCTTC. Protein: CAASWTGEPYGYTF.

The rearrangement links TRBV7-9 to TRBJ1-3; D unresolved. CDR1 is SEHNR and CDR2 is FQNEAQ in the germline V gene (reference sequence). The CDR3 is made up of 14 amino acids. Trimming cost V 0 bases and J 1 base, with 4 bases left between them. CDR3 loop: CASSLALSGNTIYF. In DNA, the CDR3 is TGTGCCAGCAGCTTAGCGCTATCTGGAAACACCATATATTTT.

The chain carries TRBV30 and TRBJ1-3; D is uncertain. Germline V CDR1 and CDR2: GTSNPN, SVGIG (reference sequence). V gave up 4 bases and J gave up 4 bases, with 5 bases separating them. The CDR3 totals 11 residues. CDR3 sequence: CAWNLGNTIYF. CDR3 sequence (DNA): TGTGCCTGGAATCTCGGAAACACCATATATTTT.

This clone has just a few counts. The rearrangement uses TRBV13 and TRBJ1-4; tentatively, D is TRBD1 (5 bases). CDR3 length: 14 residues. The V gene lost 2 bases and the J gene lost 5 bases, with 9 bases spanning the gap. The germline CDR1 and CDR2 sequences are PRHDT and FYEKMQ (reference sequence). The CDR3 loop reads CASSLRQLNEKLFF. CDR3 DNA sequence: TGTGCCAGCAGCTTAAGACAGTTAAATGAAAAACTGTTTTTT.

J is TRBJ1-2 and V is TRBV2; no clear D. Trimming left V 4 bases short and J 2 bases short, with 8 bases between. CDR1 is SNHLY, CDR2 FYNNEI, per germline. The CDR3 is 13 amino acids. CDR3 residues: CASSVNSNYGYTF. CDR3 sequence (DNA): TGTGCCAGCAGTGTGAACAGCAACTATGGCTACACCTTC.

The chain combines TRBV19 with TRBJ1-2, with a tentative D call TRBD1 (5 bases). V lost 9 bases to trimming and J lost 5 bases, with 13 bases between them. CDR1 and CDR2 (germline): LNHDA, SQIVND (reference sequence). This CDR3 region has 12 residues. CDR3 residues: CASRTTAYGYTF. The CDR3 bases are TGTGCCAGCAGAACGACAGCTTATGGCTACACCTTC. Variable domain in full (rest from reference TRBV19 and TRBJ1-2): DGGITQSPKYLFRKEGQNVTLSCEQNLNHDAMYWYRQDPGQGLRLIYYSQIVNDFQKGDIAEGYSVSREKKESFPLTVTSAQKNPTAFYLCASRTTAYGYTFGSGTRLTVV.

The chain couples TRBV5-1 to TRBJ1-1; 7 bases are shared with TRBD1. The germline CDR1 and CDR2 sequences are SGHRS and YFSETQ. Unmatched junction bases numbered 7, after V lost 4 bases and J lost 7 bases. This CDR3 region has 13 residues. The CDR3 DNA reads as TGCGCCAGCAGCCCAGGACAGGTTGTTGAAGCTTTCTTT. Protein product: CASSPGQVVEAFF.

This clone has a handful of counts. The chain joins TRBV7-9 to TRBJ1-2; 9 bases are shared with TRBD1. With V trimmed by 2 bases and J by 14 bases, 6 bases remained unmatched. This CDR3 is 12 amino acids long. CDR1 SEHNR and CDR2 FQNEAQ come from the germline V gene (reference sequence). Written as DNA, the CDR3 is TGTGCCAGCAGCTTATCACAGGGGGCAGTAACCTTC. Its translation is CASSLSQGAVTF.